This T cell receptor beta chain was documented in a study of cytomegalovirus exposure and HLA in healthy donors. The table came from immunoSEQ multiplex PCR; TCRdb's copy has only in-frame clones and leaves some out. Of some 130,000 clones in the sample, approximately 84% are singletons; the top ten hold 30%. CDR3 size: 15 residues. The germline V gene has CDR1 MNHEY and CDR2 SMNVEV (reference sequence). The ends lost 2 bases at V and 8 bases at J; junction bases unmatched: 2. V usage is TRBV27 and J usage is TRBJ2-1; 14 positions agree with TRBD2. Source material: PBMCs. The receptor's source is a man younger than 40 in good health and CMV-seropositive. This CDR3 reads CASSLRGLAGDEQFF. The CDR3 DNA follows: TGTGCCAGCAGTTTACGGGGACTAGCGGGAGATGAGCAGTTCTTC.